Below are 31 T cell receptor beta chains sequenced from a single sample in a study of shared clonotypes between healthy human individuals. TCRdb's copy holds only in-frame clones and misses some; the assay was immunoSEQ multiplex PCR. Altogether 2 million to 2.5 million clones are present, 80% to 95% being singletons, with the ten largest covering 0.37%. What was sequenced was naive CD4+ T cells from PBMCs. Stated subset: CD45RA+ positively selected. The receptors were gathered from a man between 18 and 29 years old in good health. Some clones in this sample may be carry-over from other donors' samples.

V and J are TRBV28 and TRBJ1-1, with D perhaps matching TRBD1 (6 bases). V was clipped by 6 bases and J by 0 bases, with 23 bases between them. Germline V gene sequence: CDR1 MDHEN, CDR2 SYDVKM. This CDR3 is 18 amino acids long. This chain's CDR3 is CASRNFQLSRGMNTEAFF. CDR3 DNA sequence: TGTGCCAGCAGAAATTTTCAGTTGAGCAGGGGTATGAACACTGAAGCTTTCTTT.

V usage is TRBV5-1 and J usage is TRBJ2-7; D possibly corresponds to TRBD2 (5 bases). The ends were cut back, 2 bases at V and 0 bases at J, with 15 bases in the middle. Germline lookup yields CDR1 SGHRS and CDR2 YFSETQ. This CDR3 has 16 residues. The DNA for the CDR3 is TGCGCCAGCAGCTTAGGTCGCGGAGCGGTCTCCTACGAGCAGTACTTC. Translated, it gives CASSLGRGAVSYEQYF.

This sequence joins TRBV29-1 and TRBJ2-3; the match to TRBD2 covers 7 bases. J lost 6 bases, V lost 7 bases, and 10 bases had no gene match. In germline, CDR1 is SQVTM, CDR2 ANQGSEA. The CDR3 is 13 amino acids. For the CDR3, the DNA is TGCAGCGACGCTAGCGGTACAAGGGATACGCAGTATTTT. This codes for CSDASGTRDTQYF.

The rearrangement links TRBV28 to TRBJ1-3, with a tentative D call TRBD1 (5 bases). The CDR3 runs 15 residues. Trimming took off 4 bases at V and 1 base at J, with 11 bases between the two ends. Germline loops: CDR1 MDHEN, CDR2 SYDVKM. Here the CDR3 DNA reads TGTGCCAGCAGTTGGGGGGGTCTATCTGGAAACACCATATATTTT. Protein product: CASSWGGLSGNTIYF. The whole variable domain, remainder taken from reference TRBV28 and TRBJ1-3, is DVKVTQSSRYLVKRTGEKVFLECVQDMDHENMFWYRQDPGLGLRLIYFSYDVKMKEKGDIPEGYSVSREKKERFSLILESASTNQTSMYLCASSWGGLSGNTIYFGEGSWLTVV.

This chain connects TRBV11-3 to TRBJ2-3; 9 bases fit TRBD1. The V gene end was trimmed by 5 bases and the J gene end by 5 bases; junction bases not matched to a gene: 14. Looked up from germline, CDR1 is SGHNT and CDR2 is YENEEA. This CDR3 has 17 amino acids. CDR3 bases: TGTGCCAGCAGCGCCGGACCGGGACAGGGCTCGCTAGATACGCAGTATTTT. Protein sequence: CASSAGPGQGSLDTQYF.

The rearrangement joins TRBV5-5 to TRBJ1-2; maybe TRBD1 (5 bases). V lost 0 bases, J lost 2 bases, and 8 bases lay in between. Germline CDR1 reads SGHKS; CDR2 reads YYEKEE (reference sequence). This CDR3 comprises 14 residues. The CDR3 loop is CASSLVGTNYGYTF. CDR3 bases: TGTGCCAGCAGCTTGGTGGGGACCAACTATGGCTACACCTTC.

For this clone: The same CDR3 also results from other DNA sequences found in this sample. V and J are TRBV7-3 and TRBJ2-2; D gene ambiguous. The ends were cut back, 4 bases at V and 2 bases at J, with 5 bases in the middle. The CDR3 runs 13 residues. CDR1 and CDR2 (germline): SGHTA, FQGTGA. CDR3 region: CASSSGNTGELFF. CDR3 bases: TGTGCCAGCAGCTCAGGAAACACCGGGGAGCTGTTTTTT.

CDR3 in DNA: TGTGCCATCAGTGAGTCAACGGGAGTGGAGACCCAGTACTTC. Amino acids: CAISESTGVETQYF. J is TRBJ2-5 and V is TRBV10-3, with a possible D match to TRBD2 (6 bases). Trimming removed 0 bases at V and 5 bases at J, with 10 bases between. The CDR3 contains 14 residues. CDR1 is ENHRY, CDR2 SYGVKD, per germline.

The chain carries TRBV28 and TRBJ2-1; TRBD1 or TRBD2 may be the D gene (5 bases each). Germline V gene data show CDR1 as MDHEN and CDR2 as SYDVKM. CDR3 length: 15 residues. Deletions cut 6 bases from V and 5 bases from J, with 17 bases between. The CDR3 DNA reads as TGTGCCAGCAGCCCCGGGGCGCTGGGCAACAATGAGCAGTTCTTC. Translating it yields CASSPGALGNNEQFF. Full variable domain (rest looked up from reference TRBV28 and TRBJ2-1): DVKVTQSSRYLVKRTGEKVFLECVQDMDHENMFWYRQDPGLGLRLIYFSYDVKMKEKGDIPEGYSVSREKKERFSLILESASTNQTSMYLCASSPGALGNNEQFFGPGTRLTVL.

V usage is TRBV7-2 and J usage is TRBJ2-7; the match to TRBD2 covers 8 bases. J lost 1 base, V lost 7 bases, and 3 bases had no gene match. Germline-derived CDR1 and CDR2 are SGHTA and FQGNSA. The CDR3 is 13 residues long. This CDR3 reads CASTRGGSYEQYF. The CDR3 nucleotides are TGTGCCAGCACCCGGGGGGGTTCCTACGAGCAGTACTTC. Filled out from reference TRBV7-2 and TRBJ2-7, the complete variable domain reads GAGVSQSPSNKVTEKGKDVELRCDPISGHTALYWYRQSLGQGLEFLIYFQGNSAPDKSGLPSDRFSAERTGGSVSTLTIQRTQQEDSAVYLCASTRGGSYEQYFGPGTRLTVT.

With respect to this clone: Other nucleotide sequences from this sample produce the same CDR3. V gene TRBV6-5 combines with J gene TRBJ1-5; 8 bases map to TRBD1. V was pared by 6 bases and J by 1 base, with 5 bases of the junction left unmatched. The CDR3 sequence is 15 residues long. Germline values: CDR1 MNHEY, CDR2 SVGAGI. CDR3 coding DNA: TGTGCCAGCAGCCAGGACAGGGCCAGCAATCAGCCCCAGCATTTT. This translates into CASSQDRASNQPQHF.

The chain uses TRBV7-2 and TRBJ1-2; D is unclear. In germline, CDR1 is SGHTA, CDR2 FQGNSA. This CDR3 has 13 amino acids. Trimming stripped 5 bases from V and 6 bases from J, with 13 bases between. The CDR3 nucleotides are TGTGCCAGCAGCCGTATAAACATAGATGGCTACACCTTC. This encodes CASSRINIDGYTF.

V usage is TRBV29-1 and J usage is TRBJ2-5; 13 bases map to TRBD2. The CDR3 consists of 14 residues. Losses at the gene ends were 6 bases for V and 2 bases for J; bases not matched to a gene: 3. CDR1 is SQVTM and CDR2 is ANQGSEA in the germline V gene. CDR3: CSVRLAGGQETQYF. In DNA form, the CDR3 reads TGCAGCGTGAGACTAGCGGGAGGTCAAGAGACCCAGTACTTC.

The CDR3 nucleotides are TGCGCCAGCAGCCAAGTTGGTAGCGGACTTCCCACAGATACGCAGTATTTT. Amino acid sequence: CASSQVGSGLPTDTQYF. V gene TRBV4-1 combines with J gene TRBJ2-3; D perhaps matches TRBD2 (6 bases). Deletions cut 1 base from V and 2 bases from J, with 16 bases between. This CDR3 has 17 amino acids. In germline, CDR1 is MGHRA, CDR2 YSYEKL.

Note on this clone: Different DNA sequences within this sample yield the same CDR3. The genes are TRBV15 and TRBJ1-1; tentative D call: TRBD1 (5 bases). The V gene's germline CDR1 is LNHNV and CDR2 YYDKDF (reference sequence). The CDR3 is 14 residues long. The ends were cut back, 0 bases at V and 4 bases at J, with 9 bases in the middle. CDR3 in DNA: TGTGCCACCAGCAGAGATCAGGGATTCACTGAAGCTTTCTTT. Protein sequence: CATSRDQGFTEAFF.

The chain couples TRBV11-3 to TRBJ2-1; 9 nucleotides match TRBD2. CDR3 length: 16 residues. Germline lookup yields CDR1 SGHNT and CDR2 YENEEA. V lost 4 bases, J lost 7 bases, and 11 bases stayed unmatched. CDR3 DNA sequence: TGTGCCAGCAGCTACCGGGGGCTAGCGGGGATTAATGAGCAGTTCTTC. It is translated as CASSYRGLAGINEQFF.

This clone has more than one count but fewer than ten. This sequence joins TRBV5-1 and TRBJ1-1, with 10 bases fitting TRBD1. Trimming at V came to 2 bases and at J to 4 bases, leaving 11 bases not matched to a gene. Germline lookup yields CDR1 SGHRS and CDR2 YFSETQ. This CDR3 region has 17 residues. CDR3 amino acids: CASSFRATWTGGTEAFF. In DNA, the CDR3 is TGCGCCAGCAGCTTCCGGGCTACTTGGACAGGGGGCACTGAAGCTTTCTTT.

The rearrangement links TRBV5-6 to TRBJ2-1, with a weak D call TRBD2 (5 bases). V shed 5 bases and J shed 5 bases, with 17 bases lying between them. The CDR3 is 15 residues long. Germline CDR1 is SGHDT and CDR2 is YYEEEE. This chain's CDR3 is CASSFEGTVNNEQFF. The CDR3 DNA is TGTGCCAGCAGTTTCGAGGGAACGGTTAACAATGAGCAGTTCTTC.

The CDR3 reads CASSSQGRRETQYF. For the CDR3, the DNA is TGTGCCAGCTCGTCACAGGGGCGGCGGGAGACCCAGTACTTC. The chain is built from TRBV18 and TRBJ2-5, with TRBD1 matching over 7 bases. CDR3 length: 14 amino acids. CDR1 is KGHSH, CDR2 LQKENI, per germline. The V segment lost 6 bases and the J segment 5 bases; nucleotides outside the gene matches: 9.

V is TRBV2 and J is TRBJ2-3; 7 bases align to TRBD2. This CDR3 is 14 amino acids long. The germline V gene encodes CDR1 SNHLY and CDR2 FYNNEI. V was clipped by 5 bases and J by 2 bases; unmatched bases: 4. The CDR3 protein is CASSTGRATDTQYF. CDR3 coding DNA: TGTGCCAGCAGTACGGGGAGGGCCACAGATACGCAGTATTTT.

J is TRBJ2-3 and V is TRBV7-6, with 11 bases matching TRBD2. CDR1 SGHVS and CDR2 FNYEAQ come from the germline V gene. The CDR3 is 15 amino acids. V gave up 6 bases and J gave up 4 bases; unmatched junction bases: 6. The CDR3 here is CASRVAGGPSDTQYF. The CDR3 DNA sequence: TGTGCCAGCAGGGTAGCGGGAGGGCCCTCAGATACGCAGTATTTT.

The rearrangement uses TRBV7-9 and TRBJ1-3, with TRBD1 as a possible D gene (6 bases). The CDR3 has 17 amino acids. Trimming shortened V by 3 bases and J by 0 bases, and 15 bases separated the two germline ends. Looked up from germline, CDR1 is SEHNR and CDR2 is FQNEAQ (reference sequence). CDR3 DNA sequence: TGTGCCAGCAGCTTTGGCGGGGGGCGAGCCTCTGGAAACACCATATATTTT. Translated, it gives CASSFGGGRASGNTIYF.

The chain links TRBV30 to TRBJ2-7, with a tentative D call TRBD1 (6 bases). The CDR3 is 15 amino acids. The V and J ends lost 0 bases and 3 bases respectively, with 15 bases between them. Germline V gene sequence: CDR1 GTSNPN, CDR2 SVGIG (reference sequence). The CDR3, as DNA: TGTGCCTGGAGTGTGTGGCAGGGGCGAATCTACGAGCAGTACTTC. Protein sequence: CAWSVWQGRIYEQYF. Full variable domain (outside the CDR3, taken from reference TRBV30 and TRBJ2-7): SQTIHQWPATLVQPVGSPLSLECTVEGTSNPNLYWYRQAAGRGLQLLFYSVGIGQISSEVPQNLSASRPQDRQFILSSKKLLLSDSGFYLCAWSVWQGRIYEQYFGPGTRLTVT.

The table lists this clone with a count of one. The chain combines TRBV7-2 with TRBJ2-3; tentative D call: TRBD2 (6 bases). The V end lost 5 bases, the J end lost 5 bases, and 23 bases lay between the germline ends. This CDR3 spans 17 amino acids. Germline-derived CDR1 and CDR2 are SGHTA and FQGNSA. This CDR3 is CASSPPYSGPEGDTQYF. In DNA form, the CDR3 reads TGTGCCAGCAGCCCACCCTATAGCGGACCCGAGGGAGATACGCAGTATTTT.

V usage is TRBV6-4 and J usage is TRBJ1-2, with D unclear. The length of the CDR3 is 12 residues. Trimming left V 5 bases short and J 8 bases short, with 12 bases between. Germline loops: CDR1 MRHNA, CDR2 SNTAGT. CDR3 nucleotides: TGTGCCAGCAGTATGGGGAGAGGAGGCTACACCTTC. It codes for CASSMGRGGYTF.

CDR3 sequence reads: CASSLGGSGPQHF. The CDR3 coding sequence is TGCGCCAGCAGCTTGGGGGGTTCGGGTCCCCAGCATTTT. The chain joins TRBV5-1 to TRBJ1-5; D is uncertain. V was trimmed by 0 bases and J by 10 bases, leaving 11 bases between them. The CDR3 is 13 residues long. Germline CDR1 and CDR2: SGHRS and YFSETQ.

The V call is TRBV29-1, the J call TRBJ2-7, with D possibly matching TRBD1 (6 bases). The germline gives CDR1 SQVTM, CDR2 ANQGSEA. Between the trimmed V and J ends, which lost 7 bases and 0 bases, there was a span of 13 bases. This CDR3 region has 13 residues. The CDR3 sequence: CSGGQGSSYEQYF. CDR3 bases: TGCAGCGGGGGACAAGGGAGCTCCTACGAGCAGTACTTC.

As to this clone: This same CDR3 is encoded by further DNA sequences in the sample. The rearrangement links TRBV5-4 to TRBJ2-7, with TRBD2 matching 13 bases. Germline V CDR1 and CDR2: SGHNT, YYREEE (reference sequence). This CDR3 region has 15 residues. V lost 4 bases to trimming and J lost 2 bases; unmatched junction nucleotides: 3. CDR3 amino acids: CASSPGLAGAYEQYF. The CDR3 nucleotides read TGTGCCAGCAGCCCAGGACTAGCGGGAGCCTACGAGCAGTACTTC.

The chain combines TRBV28 with TRBJ2-2; D might be TRBD1 or TRBD2, each matching 6 bases. Between the trimmed V and J ends, which lost 3 bases and 3 bases, there was a span of 11 bases. The CDR3 has 15 amino acids. Per the germline V gene, CDR1 is MDHEN and CDR2 is SYDVKM. Here the CDR3 reads CASSLLGGHTGELFF. As DNA, the CDR3 is TGTGCCAGCAGTTTGCTGGGGGGCCACACCGGGGAGCTGTTTTTT.

This clone was observed once. The rearrangement joins TRBV11-3 to TRBJ2-3; the D gene is possibly TRBD1 (6 bases). Looked up from germline, CDR1 is SGHNT and CDR2 is YENEEA. The ends were cut back, 3 bases at V and 5 bases at J, with 18 bases in the middle. The CDR3 consists of 16 residues. CDR3 amino acids: CASSFGGPAREDTQYF. The CDR3 region has the DNA TGTGCCAGCAGCTTTGGGGGCCCCGCTCGGGAAGATACGCAGTATTTT.

On this clone itself: The same CDR3 arises from other DNA sequences in this sample as well. The V gene is TRBV11-3, the J gene TRBJ2-2; D is unresolved. Trimming took off 1 base at V and 8 bases at J, with 5 bases between the two ends. From germline, CDR1 is SGHNT and CDR2 YENEEA. This CDR3 is 12 amino acids long. The CDR3 bases are TGTGCCAGCAGCTTAGGCCAGGGGGAGCTGTTTTTT. It yields the protein CASSLGQGELFF.